Below are 6 T cell receptor beta chains sequenced from a single sample in a study of control samples from healthy donors and cancer patients. The method was immunoSEQ multiplex PCR; TCRdb's version includes in-frame clones alone and lacks a portion of them. The sample carries roughly 100,000 clones, 70% to 90% recorded once. Sequences were obtained from blood. Every receptor here comes from a man younger than 45 in good health.

The chain uses TRBV4-2 and TRBJ2-5, with D unresolved. Germline CDR1 reads LGHNA; CDR2 reads YNFKEQ. Trimming took 1 base from V and 4 from J, leaving 10 bases between them. This CDR3 contains 14 residues. The CDR3 region is CASSQAGYGETQYF. CDR3 coding DNA: TGTGCCAGCAGCCAAGCGGGCTATGGAGAGACCCAGTACTTC.

Note on this clone: Distinct nucleotide sequences in the sample also encode this CDR3. V and J are TRBV19 and TRBJ1-1; D is ambiguous. Germline-derived CDR1 and CDR2 are LNHDA and SQIVND (reference sequence). The CDR3 sequence is 12 residues long. Trimming cost V 3 bases and J 2 bases, with 4 bases left between them. DNA for the CDR3: TGTGCCAGTAGTATCGGTAACACTGAAGCTTTCTTT. Protein product: CASSIGNTEAFF.

The chain carries TRBV5-1 and TRBJ1-1, with D unclear. The CDR3 length is 13 residues. Germline V gene sequence: CDR1 SGHRS, CDR2 YFSETQ. V was cut by 0 bases and J by 1 base, with 4 bases left in between. CDR3 nucleotide sequence: TGCGCCAGCAGCTTGGCAAGGAACACTGAAGCTTTCTTT. Encoded protein: CASSLARNTEAFF.

The chain couples TRBV6-5 to TRBJ2-1; D is undetermined. This CDR3 region has 15 residues. Deletions cut 2 bases from V and 4 bases from J, with 12 bases between. Looked up from germline, CDR1 is MNHEY and CDR2 is SVGAGI. The CDR3 nucleotides read TGTGCCAGCAGTTACGAGTACAGAGAATACAATGAGCAGTTCTTC. Translating it yields CASSYEYREYNEQFF.

This clone came up once. The rearrangement uses TRBV2 and TRBJ2-3, with D possibly being TRBD1 (5 bases). Trimming took 8 bases from V and 0 from J, leaving 12 bases between them. The CDR3 is 14 amino acids. Germline assignment: CDR1 SNHLY and CDR2 FYNNEI. CDR3 region: CASGAVQSTDTQYF. CDR3 nucleotide sequence: TGTGCCAGCGGGGCGGTACAAAGCACAGATACGCAGTATTTT.

The chain uses TRBV24-1 and TRBJ1-2; D is undetermined. Between the trimmed V and J ends, which lost 3 bases and 1 base, there was a span of 5 bases. The CDR3 contains 13 residues. The germline V gene encodes CDR1 KGHDR and CDR2 SFDVKD. The CDR3: CATSDAFNYGYTF. The CDR3 DNA is TGTGCCACCAGTGATGCATTTAACTATGGCTACACCTTC.